This is a list of T cell receptor beta chains from one sample in a study of T-cell reconstitution after alpha-beta-depleted transplantation in children. A single record per CDR3 protein comes from TCRdb applying MiXCR to the PCR reads. Altogether 200,000 or so distinct CDR3 sequences are present, about 8.2% being singletons, with the ten largest covering about a third. The sequenced sample was PBMCs, mostly from graft donor cells, obtained 360 days after TCRalphabeta/CD19-depleted stem cell transplant. The receptors come from a male patient between 2 and 9 years old who had a stem cell transplant for acute myeloid leukemia, so the T cells may come from the graft donor. CDR3s include the opening cysteine and the closing phenylalanine or tryptophan. The order of the fields is CDR3 length, V gene, D gene, J gene, clone size, CDR3 DNA, CDR3 protein. D genes are given only for firm matches. Not every row has a clone size; where given, it reads once, few, many or a size class.

CDR3 length: 12
V gene: TRBV6-5
D gene: -
J gene: TRBJ1-2
clone size: few
CDR3 DNA: TGTGCCAGCACCTCCCCCCTTTATGGCTACACCTTC
CDR3 protein: CASTSPLYGYTF

CDR3 length: 13
V gene: TRBV10-3
D gene: -
J gene: TRBJ2-3
clone size: many
CDR3 DNA: TGTGCCATCAGTGAGGGGACCGCCGATACGCAGTATTTT
CDR3 protein: CAISEGTADTQYF

CDR3 length: 14
V gene: TRBV5-1
D gene: -
J gene: TRBJ2-7
clone size: -
CDR3 DNA: TGCGCCAGCAGCTTGCACAGGGAATCCGACGAGCAGTACTTC
CDR3 protein: CASSLHRESDEQYF

CDR3 length: 18
V gene: TRBV12-3/TRBV12-4
D gene: TRBD2
J gene: TRBJ2-3
clone size: -
CDR3 DNA: TGTGCCAGCAGTTTAGCGAGGGCTAGCGGAATTTTCACAGATACGCAGTATTTT
CDR3 protein: CASSLARASGIFTDTQYF

CDR3 length: 15
V gene: TRBV7-9
D gene: -
J gene: TRBJ1-4
clone size: -
CDR3 DNA: TGTGCCAGCGGGGAGTGGGACAAATCTAATGAAAAACTGTTTTTT
CDR3 protein: CASGEWDKSNEKLFF

CDR3 length: 14
V gene: TRBV9
D gene: -
J gene: TRBJ1-6
clone size: few
CDR3 DNA: TGTGCCAGCAGCGTAGGGCCCCGTGATTCACCCCTCCACTTT
CDR3 protein: CASSVGPRDSPLHF

CDR3 length: 13
V gene: TRBV12-3/TRBV12-4
D gene: -
J gene: TRBJ2-7
clone size: many
CDR3 DNA: TGTGCCAGCAGTTCATTCAAAAAAGACGAGCAGTACTTC
CDR3 protein: CASSSFKKDEQYF

CDR3 length: 14
V gene: TRBV5-6
D gene: -
J gene: TRBJ2-3
clone size: -
CDR3 DNA: TGTGCCAGCAGCTTGGAGTGGGAGACAGATACGCAGTATTTT
CDR3 protein: CASSLEWETDTQYF

CDR3 length: 12
V gene: TRBV12-3/TRBV12-4
D gene: -
J gene: TRBJ2-1
clone size: many
CDR3 DNA: TGTGCCAGCAGTTTAGCCCTAGTTCGTCAGTTCTTC
CDR3 protein: CASSLALVRQFF

CDR3 length: 16
V gene: TRBV12-3/TRBV12-4
D gene: TRBD2
J gene: TRBJ2-5
clone size: many
CDR3 DNA: TGTGCCAGCAGCCTGGGGTCTAGCGGGTACCAAGAGACCCAGTACTTC
CDR3 protein: CASSLGSSGYQETQYF

CDR3 length: 14
V gene: TRBV5-6
D gene: -
J gene: TRBJ2-1
clone size: few
CDR3 DNA: TGTGCCAGCAGCTTCGGCGACAGTACTAATGAGCAGTTCTTC
CDR3 protein: CASSFGDSTNEQFF

CDR3 length: 18
V gene: TRBV7-6
D gene: -
J gene: TRBJ2-1
clone size: few
CDR3 DNA: TGTGCCAGCAGCCTATTAGGAACGGTAAAAATACTTCACAATGAGCAGTTCTTC
CDR3 protein: CASSLLGTVKILHNEQFF

CDR3 length: 15
V gene: TRBV20-1
D gene: -
J gene: TRBJ2-3
clone size: many
CDR3 DNA: TGCAGTGCTAGAAAGGACTTGACTAGCACAGATACGCAGTATTTT
CDR3 protein: CSARKDLTSTDTQYF

CDR3 length: 12
V gene: TRBV12-3/TRBV12-4
D gene: -
J gene: TRBJ2-5
clone size: -
CDR3 DNA: TGTGCCACCAAGAGGGGGGGCGAGACCCAGTACTTC
CDR3 protein: CATKRGGETQYF

CDR3 length: 17
V gene: TRBV5-1
D gene: -
J gene: TRBJ2-6
clone size: many
CDR3 DNA: TGCGCCAGCAGCTTGGTTTTAGGCAACTCTGGGGCCAACGTCCTGACTTTC
CDR3 protein: CASSLVLGNSGANVLTF

CDR3 length: 14
V gene: TRBV9
D gene: -
J gene: TRBJ1-4
clone size: many
CDR3 DNA: TGTGCCAGCAGCGTAGAATCAACTAATGAAAAACTGTTTTTT
CDR3 protein: CASSVESTNEKLFF

CDR3 length: 11
V gene: TRBV20-1
D gene: -
J gene: TRBJ2-3
clone size: -
CDR3 DNA: TGCAGTGTCCCAACCCCGCGTACGCAGTATTTT
CDR3 protein: CSVPTPRTQYF

CDR3 length: 15
V gene: TRBV12-3/TRBV12-4
D gene: -
J gene: TRBJ2-2
clone size: -
CDR3 DNA: TGTGCCAGCAGTTTACGACAGGTGGCCACCGGGGAGCTGTTTTTT
CDR3 protein: CASSLRQVATGELFF

CDR3 length: 13
V gene: TRBV7-6
D gene: -
J gene: TRBJ1-3
clone size: few
CDR3 DNA: TGTGCCAGCAGCTTCTCGAGGAGAGACACCATATATTTT
CDR3 protein: CASSFSRRDTIYF

CDR3 length: 15
V gene: TRBV4-1
D gene: -
J gene: TRBJ2-3
clone size: many
CDR3 DNA: TGCGCCAGCAGCCAACGGAACTTGGTTAGGGATACGCAGTATTTT
CDR3 protein: CASSQRNLVRDTQYF

CDR3 length: 16
V gene: TRBV5-1
D gene: -
J gene: TRBJ2-1
clone size: few
CDR3 DNA: TGCGCCAGCAGCTTGGCCATCACAGTCAAATACAATGAGCAGTTCTTC
CDR3 protein: CASSLAITVKYNEQFF

CDR3 length: 19
V gene: TRBV15
D gene: TRBD1
J gene: TRBJ2-7
clone size: -
CDR3 DNA: TGTGCCACCAGCAGACCGCCAACCACGGGACAGGGAACTACCGGTCGACGGTACTTC
CDR3 protein: CATSRPPTTGQGTTGRRYF

CDR3 length: 12
V gene: TRBV7-2
D gene: -
J gene: TRBJ2-3
clone size: many
CDR3 DNA: TGTGCCAGCAGGGCGGGGACAGATACGCAGTATTTT
CDR3 protein: CASRAGTDTQYF

CDR3 length: 15
V gene: TRBV12-3/TRBV12-4
D gene: TRBD2
J gene: TRBJ2-7
clone size: many
CDR3 DNA: TGTGCCAGCAGTTTACTCACTAGCGGGAGGAGGGAGCAGTACTTC
CDR3 protein: CASSLLTSGRREQYF

CDR3 length: 14
V gene: TRBV12-3/TRBV12-4
D gene: TRBD2
J gene: TRBJ2-7
clone size: -
CDR3 DNA: TGTGCCAGCACCCCGACGGGACTAGCGGGACAGCAGTACTTC
CDR3 protein: CASTPTGLAGQQYF

CDR3 length: 13
V gene: TRBV20-1
D gene: -
J gene: TRBJ2-7
clone size: many
CDR3 DNA: TGCAGTGCCGACCTGGGTAGCTCCTACGAGCAGTACTTC
CDR3 protein: CSADLGSSYEQYF

CDR3 length: 15
V gene: TRBV5-1
D gene: -
J gene: TRBJ1-1
clone size: few
CDR3 DNA: TGCGCCAGCAGCTTAAACGGCCCCGCGAACACTGAAGCTTTCTTT
CDR3 protein: CASSLNGPANTEAFF

CDR3 length: 14
V gene: TRBV25-1
D gene: -
J gene: TRBJ2-1
clone size: -
CDR3 DNA: TGTGCCAGCAGTGAAATTTTGAGGCGGGGTGAGCAGTTCTTC
CDR3 protein: CASSEILRRGEQFF

CDR3 length: 14
V gene: TRBV7-2
D gene: -
J gene: TRBJ2-5
clone size: -
CDR3 DNA: TGTGCCAGCAGCCTCCGTAGCGGCCAAGAGACCCAGTACTTC
CDR3 protein: CASSLRSGQETQYF

CDR3 length: 14
V gene: TRBV20-1
D gene: TRBD1
J gene: TRBJ1-1
clone size: few
CDR3 DNA: TGCAGTGCTAGGGAGGGGACAGCAAACACTGAAGCTTTCTTT
CDR3 protein: CSAREGTANTEAFF

CDR3 length: 17
V gene: TRBV5-1
D gene: TRBD2
J gene: TRBJ2-2
clone size: few
CDR3 DNA: TGCGCCAGCAGCCGATTAGGACTAGCGGGACACACCGGGGAGCTGTTTTTT
CDR3 protein: CASSRLGLAGHTGELFF

CDR3 length: 17
V gene: TRBV12-3/TRBV12-4
D gene: TRBD1
J gene: TRBJ1-6
clone size: few
CDR3 DNA: TGTGCCAGCAGTCTTACAGGGGGCAGGTCCTATAATTCACCCCTCCACTTT
CDR3 protein: CASSLTGGRSYNSPLHF

CDR3 length: 13
V gene: TRBV25-1
D gene: -
J gene: TRBJ2-7
clone size: -
CDR3 DNA: TGTGCCAGCAGTGAGGTGGGCCGCTACGAGCAGTACTTC
CDR3 protein: CASSEVGRYEQYF

CDR3 length: 14
V gene: TRBV10-2
D gene: TRBD2
J gene: TRBJ2-5
clone size: few
CDR3 DNA: TGCGCCAGCAGTGGGATAGCGGGGCAAGAGACCCAGTACTTC
CDR3 protein: CASSGIAGQETQYF

CDR3 length: 22
V gene: TRBV10-3
D gene: TRBD2
J gene: TRBJ2-4
clone size: few
CDR3 DNA: TGTGCCATCAGTAGGGGACTAGCGGGGATCACCCCTTATCTACGGGCCAAAAACATTCAGTACTTC
CDR3 protein: CAISRGLAGITPYLRAKNIQYF

CDR3 length: 16
V gene: TRBV7-9
D gene: -
J gene: TRBJ2-1
clone size: many
CDR3 DNA: TGTGCCAGCAGCTTATTCGACAGTCCTCACTACAATGAGCAGTTCTTC
CDR3 protein: CASSLFDSPHYNEQFF

CDR3 length: 14
V gene: TRBV29-1
D gene: TRBD1
J gene: TRBJ2-3
clone size: many
CDR3 DNA: TGCAGCGTTAGGTGGACAGGGTCCCAAGATACGCAGTATTTT
CDR3 protein: CSVRWTGSQDTQYF

CDR3 length: 15
V gene: TRBV20-1
D gene: TRBD2
J gene: TRBJ2-3
clone size: -
CDR3 DNA: TGCAGTGCTAGACCTAGCGGGGGATCCACAGATACGCAGTATTTT
CDR3 protein: CSARPSGGSTDTQYF

CDR3 length: 13
V gene: TRBV5-1
D gene: -
J gene: TRBJ1-1
clone size: -
CDR3 DNA: TGCGCCAGCAAATACAGGGTGAACACTGAAGCTTTCTTT
CDR3 protein: CASKYRVNTEAFF

CDR3 length: 14
V gene: TRBV20-1
D gene: -
J gene: TRBJ2-3
clone size: few
CDR3 DNA: TGCAGTGCTAGAGGTCGATCCAGCACAGATACGCAGTATTTT
CDR3 protein: CSARGRSSTDTQYF

CDR3 length: 14
V gene: TRBV4-1
D gene: -
J gene: TRBJ1-1
clone size: many
CDR3 DNA: TGCGCCAGCAGCCAACTGGGGAGGAACACTGAAGCTTTCTTT
CDR3 protein: CASSQLGRNTEAFF

CDR3 length: 13
V gene: TRBV20-1
D gene: -
J gene: TRBJ2-7
clone size: many
CDR3 DNA: TGCAGTGCTAGCCGACAGATTTCCTACGAGCAGTACTTC
CDR3 protein: CSASRQISYEQYF

CDR3 length: 18
V gene: TRBV20-1
D gene: TRBD2
J gene: TRBJ2-3
clone size: -
CDR3 DNA: TGCAGTGCTCTTTCGGGGCTAGCGGGAGGGCCCCGCACAGATACGCAGTATTTT
CDR3 protein: CSALSGLAGGPRTDTQYF

CDR3 length: 13
V gene: TRBV29-1
D gene: -
J gene: TRBJ2-7
clone size: -
CDR3 DNA: TGCAGCGTTGCCCCGGACCCGAGTTACGAGCAGTACTTC
CDR3 protein: CSVAPDPSYEQYF

CDR3 length: 14
V gene: TRBV5-1
D gene: TRBD1
J gene: TRBJ1-4
clone size: few
CDR3 DNA: TGCGCCAGCAGAACCGGGACAGTTGGTGAAAAACTGTTTTTT
CDR3 protein: CASRTGTVGEKLFF

CDR3 length: 15
V gene: TRBV20-1
D gene: -
J gene: TRBJ2-5
clone size: -
CDR3 DNA: TGCAGTGCTAGACCCGGGCGCGGGGGCGAGGAGACCCAGTACTTC
CDR3 protein: CSARPGRGGEETQYF

CDR3 length: 13
V gene: TRBV30
D gene: -
J gene: TRBJ2-1
clone size: -
CDR3 DNA: TGTGCCTGGAGTAGCGGGCCTTACAATGAGCAGTTCTTC
CDR3 protein: CAWSSGPYNEQFF

CDR3 length: 16
V gene: TRBV30
D gene: TRBD2
J gene: TRBJ2-1
clone size: -
CDR3 DNA: TGTGCCTGGAGTGTCCCGAGGAGCGGGAGGGGCGATGAGCAGTTCTTC
CDR3 protein: CAWSVPRSGRGDEQFF

CDR3 length: 14
V gene: TRBV20-1
D gene: -
J gene: TRBJ2-1
clone size: few
CDR3 DNA: TGCAGTGCTAGAGATCGTGATAGCTACAATGAGCAGTTCTTC
CDR3 protein: CSARDRDSYNEQFF

CDR3 length: 15
V gene: TRBV5-1
D gene: TRBD1
J gene: TRBJ2-2
clone size: -
CDR3 DNA: TGCGCCAGCAGCTTGTTCGACAGGGGTGCCGGGGAGCTGTTTTTT
CDR3 protein: CASSLFDRGAGELFF

CDR3 length: 15
V gene: TRBV5-1
D gene: -
J gene: TRBJ1-1
clone size: once
CDR3 DNA: TGCGCCAGCAGCCCCCCGGGAGGGATAAACACTGAAGCTTTCTTT
CDR3 protein: CASSPPGGINTEAFF

CDR3 length: 14
V gene: TRBV14
D gene: -
J gene: TRBJ2-1
clone size: -
CDR3 DNA: TGTGCCAGCAGCCAACGGACTAACTACAATGAGCAGTTCTTC
CDR3 protein: CASSQRTNYNEQFF

CDR3 length: 14
V gene: TRBV12-3/TRBV12-4
D gene: TRBD2
J gene: TRBJ2-7
clone size: many
CDR3 DNA: TGTCAGAGCCAGCGGGACCATAGCTCCTACGAGCAGTACTTC
CDR3 protein: CQSQRDHSSYEQYF

CDR3 length: 14
V gene: TRBV20-1
D gene: -
J gene: TRBJ1-4
clone size: many
CDR3 DNA: TGCAGTGCTAGAGACAGCAGTCAGAATGAAAAACTGTTTTTT
CDR3 protein: CSARDSSQNEKLFF

CDR3 length: 13
V gene: TRBV29-1
D gene: -
J gene: TRBJ1-5
clone size: -
CDR3 DNA: TGCAGCGTTCAAGAGATACCCAATCAGCCCCAGCATTTT
CDR3 protein: CSVQEIPNQPQHF